This T cell receptor (beta chain) emerged from a study of blood T cells in healthy people across ages. A second roughly 7 to 11 cycle PCR used barcoded and J-beta primers. In TCRdb, the 5' RACE reads were re-called with MiXCR into one record per CDR3 protein. The sample has about a million distinct CDR3 sequences; 51% are singletons. Germline-derived CDR1 and CDR2 are SGHRS and YFSETQ. CDR3 length: 15 residues. The V end lost 0 bases, the J end lost 5 bases, and 9 bases lay between the germline ends. This chain connects TRBV5-1 to TRBJ1-6; D gene unclear. The receptor was derived from a woman aged 55 to 70 in good health. Material: blood. The CDR3 nucleotides are TGCGCCAGCAGCTTGGCCGGTCATGATAATTCACCCCTCCACTTT. This gives the protein CASSLAGHDNSPLHF.